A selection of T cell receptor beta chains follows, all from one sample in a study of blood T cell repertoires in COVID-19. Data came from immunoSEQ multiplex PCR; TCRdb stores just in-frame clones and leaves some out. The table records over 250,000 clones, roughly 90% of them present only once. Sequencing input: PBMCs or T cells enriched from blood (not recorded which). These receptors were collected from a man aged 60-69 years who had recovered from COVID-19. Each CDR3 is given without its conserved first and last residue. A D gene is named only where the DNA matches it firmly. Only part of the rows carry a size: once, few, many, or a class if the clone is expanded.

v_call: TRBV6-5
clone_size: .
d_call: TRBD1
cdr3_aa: ASSYRQGVVYNEQF

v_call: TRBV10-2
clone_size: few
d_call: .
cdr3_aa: ASSVRGETYGYT

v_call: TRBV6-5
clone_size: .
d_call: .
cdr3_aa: ASSLEQGGNQPQH

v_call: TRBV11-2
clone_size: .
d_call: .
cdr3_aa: ASSLQLASYEQY

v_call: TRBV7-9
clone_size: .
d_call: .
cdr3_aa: ASSLFSGDHSNQPQH

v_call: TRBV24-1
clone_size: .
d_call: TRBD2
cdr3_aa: ARTGLAEETQY

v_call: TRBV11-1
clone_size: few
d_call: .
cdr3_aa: ASSPLRNEQF

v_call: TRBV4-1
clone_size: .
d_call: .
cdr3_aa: ASSQERTRSYEQY

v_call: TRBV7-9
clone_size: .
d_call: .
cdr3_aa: ASSMDRARGGYT

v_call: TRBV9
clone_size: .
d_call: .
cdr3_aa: ASSVGQGNQPQH

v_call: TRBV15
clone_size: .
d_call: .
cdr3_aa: ATSSRGSYEQY

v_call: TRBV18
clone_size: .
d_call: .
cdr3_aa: ASSPGQRDTEAF

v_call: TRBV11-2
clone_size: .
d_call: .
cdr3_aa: ASSLSSFGLTEAF

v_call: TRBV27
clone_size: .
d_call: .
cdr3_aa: ASSMRTGGTNEQF

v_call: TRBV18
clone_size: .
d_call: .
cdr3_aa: ASSPLSGEQY

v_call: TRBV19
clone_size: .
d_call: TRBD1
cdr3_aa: ASNPTGGFTGNTIY

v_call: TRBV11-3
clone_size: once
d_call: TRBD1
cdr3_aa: ASSLYLRGHTEAF

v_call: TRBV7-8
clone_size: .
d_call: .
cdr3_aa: ASSPERAPKLTSTDTQY

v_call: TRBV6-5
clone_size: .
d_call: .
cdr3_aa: ASSYMGFGSGYT